The rows below give T cell receptor beta chains drawn from one sample of a study of OX40 agonist ivuxolimab in advanced cancers. Libraries were prepared by immunoSEQ multiplex PCR; TCRdb keeps only in-frame clonotypes and omits some of them. The data contain some 43,000 clones, around 88% of them seen just once; the ten biggest clones take up 35%. Here the sequenced sample was CD4+ or CD8+ T cells sorted from blood, taken in a trial of the OX40 agonist ivuxolimab. The receptor set was obtained from an adult with an advanced solid tumor such as melanoma, head and neck, liver or kidney cancer. Both conserved end residues are part of each CDR3. The order of the fields is clone size, CDR3 length, J gene, V gene, D gene, CDR3 DNA, CDR3 protein. A D gene is named only where the DNA matches it firmly. Expanded clones get a size class; other rows say once, few or many, or leave the size out.

clone size: NA
CDR3 length: 14
J gene: TRBJ2-3
V gene: TRBV19
D gene: TRBD1
CDR3 DNA: TGTGCCACCCAGACAGGGGGAGGCACAGATACGCAGTATTTT
CDR3 protein: CATQTGGGTDTQYF

clone size: NA
CDR3 length: 14
J gene: TRBJ1-5
V gene: TRBV5-1
D gene: NA
CDR3 DNA: TGCGCCAGCAGCTTGGTTGGGGGCAATCAGCCCCAGCATTTT
CDR3 protein: CASSLVGGNQPQHF

clone size: NA
CDR3 length: 16
J gene: TRBJ2-1
V gene: TRBV10-3
D gene: NA
CDR3 DNA: TGTGCCATCAGTGAGCGGGGTGGGGGTTCCTACAATGAGCAGTTCTTC
CDR3 protein: CAISERGGGSYNEQFF

clone size: once
CDR3 length: 11
J gene: TRBJ1-1
V gene: TRBV20-1
D gene: NA
CDR3 DNA: TGCAGTGCCTTGGGGCGAGAGGAAGCTTTCTTT
CDR3 protein: CSALGREEAFF

clone size: NA
CDR3 length: 14
J gene: TRBJ2-5
V gene: TRBV4-2
D gene: TRBD2
CDR3 DNA: TGTGCCAGCAGCTTGGCGGGGGTCCAAGAGACCCAGTACTTC
CDR3 protein: CASSLAGVQETQYF

clone size: once
CDR3 length: 15
J gene: TRBJ1-2
V gene: TRBV6-1
D gene: TRBD1
CDR3 DNA: TGTGCCAGCAGTGCTTGGGACAGGGGGCGGGGTGGCTACACCTTC
CDR3 protein: CASSAWDRGRGGYTF

clone size: NA
CDR3 length: 16
J gene: TRBJ2-7
V gene: TRBV28
D gene: TRBD2
CDR3 DNA: TGTGCCAGCAGTTTCGCACTAGCGCTACTCAGCTACGAGCAGTACTTC
CDR3 protein: CASSFALALLSYEQYF

clone size: NA
CDR3 length: 15
J gene: TRBJ1-4
V gene: TRBV18
D gene: TRBD1
CDR3 DNA: TGTGCCAGCTCACCAGAGACAGGGACTAATGAAAAACTGTTTTTT
CDR3 protein: CASSPETGTNEKLFF

clone size: NA
CDR3 length: 13
J gene: TRBJ2-7
V gene: TRBV27
D gene: NA
CDR3 DNA: TGTGCCAGCAGTTTCCCCGGAGCCTACGAGCAGTACTTC
CDR3 protein: CASSFPGAYEQYF

clone size: few
CDR3 length: 14
J gene: TRBJ2-4
V gene: TRBV7-9
D gene: NA
CDR3 DNA: TGTGCCAGCAGCTTAAGTCAGGGACAAAACATTCAGTACTTC
CDR3 protein: CASSLSQGQNIQYF

clone size: once
CDR3 length: 14
J gene: TRBJ2-3
V gene: TRBV7-2
D gene: NA
CDR3 DNA: TGTGCCAGCAGCTTCTTATCTTCCATGGATACGCAGTATTTT
CDR3 protein: CASSFLSSMDTQYF

clone size: once
CDR3 length: 12
J gene: TRBJ2-1
V gene: TRBV5-1
D gene: NA
CDR3 DNA: TGCGCCAGCAGCTTGTTCAGCGATGAGCAGTTCTTC
CDR3 protein: CASSLFSDEQFF

clone size: once
CDR3 length: 14
J gene: TRBJ2-7
V gene: TRBV6-6
D gene: TRBD2
CDR3 DNA: TGTGCCAGCACCGACCGGGGGGGCTCCTACGAGCAGTACTTC
CDR3 protein: CASTDRGGSYEQYF

clone size: NA
CDR3 length: 15
J gene: TRBJ2-3
V gene: TRBV2
D gene: TRBD2
CDR3 DNA: TGTGCCAGCATCGGTCGAGCGGGAAAGGGGGATACGCAGTATTTT
CDR3 protein: CASIGRAGKGDTQYF

clone size: NA
CDR3 length: 14
J gene: TRBJ1-3
V gene: TRBV2
D gene: NA
CDR3 DNA: TGTGCCAGCAGGGGCATGATTTCTGGAAACACCATATATTTT
CDR3 protein: CASRGMISGNTIYF

clone size: NA
CDR3 length: 15
J gene: TRBJ2-3
V gene: TRBV9
D gene: NA
CDR3 DNA: TGTGCCAGCAGCAGCCGGGACCGAAGCACAGATACGCAGTATTTT
CDR3 protein: CASSSRDRSTDTQYF

clone size: NA
CDR3 length: 15
J gene: TRBJ2-4
V gene: TRBV11-2
D gene: NA
CDR3 DNA: TGTGCCAGCAGCTCGACCGAGGGGGCCAAAAACATTCAGTACTTC
CDR3 protein: CASSSTEGAKNIQYF

clone size: NA
CDR3 length: 16
J gene: TRBJ1-5
V gene: TRBV5-1
D gene: TRBD1
CDR3 DNA: TGCGCCAGCAGCTCGGACAGGGGTGAACGCAATCAGCCCCAGCATTTT
CDR3 protein: CASSSDRGERNQPQHF

clone size: NA
CDR3 length: 16
J gene: TRBJ2-2
V gene: TRBV9
D gene: TRBD2
CDR3 DNA: TGTGCCAGCAGCGTACGGGCGGGGGTGAACACCGGGGAGCTGTTTTTT
CDR3 protein: CASSVRAGVNTGELFF

clone size: NA
CDR3 length: 15
J gene: TRBJ1-4
V gene: TRBV5-6
D gene: NA
CDR3 DNA: TGTGCCAGCAGCTTATGGAGGCCGGGGGAGGAAAAACTGTTTTTT
CDR3 protein: CASSLWRPGEEKLFF

clone size: NA
CDR3 length: 15
J gene: TRBJ2-2
V gene: TRBV5-4
D gene: TRBD1
CDR3 DNA: TGTGCCAGCAGCTCCAGGGGGCGAGACACCGGGGAGCTGTTTTTT
CDR3 protein: CASSSRGRDTGELFF

clone size: NA
CDR3 length: 15
J gene: TRBJ1-2
V gene: TRBV4-1
D gene: NA
CDR3 DNA: TGCGCCAGCAGCCCTCGAGATGGGGTATTCGGCGGCTACACCTTC
CDR3 protein: CASSPRDGVFGGYTF

clone size: NA
CDR3 length: 15
J gene: TRBJ1-2
V gene: TRBV6-5
D gene: TRBD1
CDR3 DNA: TGTGCCAGCAGTTCACAAAAAGACAGGGTGCACGGCTACACCTTC
CDR3 protein: CASSSQKDRVHGYTF

clone size: NA
CDR3 length: 12
J gene: TRBJ2-1
V gene: TRBV2
D gene: TRBD1
CDR3 DNA: TGTGCCAGCACCGGGACAGGGGGCAAGCAGTTCTTC
CDR3 protein: CASTGTGGKQFF

clone size: NA
CDR3 length: 15
J gene: TRBJ2-4
V gene: TRBV28
D gene: NA
CDR3 DNA: TGTGCCAGCACTTTCAGGATTCGGGGCAAAAACATTCAGTACTTC
CDR3 protein: CASTFRIRGKNIQYF

clone size: NA
CDR3 length: 15
J gene: TRBJ2-5
V gene: TRBV2
D gene: NA
CDR3 DNA: TGTGCCAGCAATGCCCGAGGAGCAACTGAAGAGACCCAGTACTTC
CDR3 protein: CASNARGATEETQYF

clone size: NA
CDR3 length: 15
J gene: TRBJ2-7
V gene: TRBV4-1
D gene: TRBD1
CDR3 DNA: TGCGCCAGCAGCCTGCTACAGGGGGCGCTGGGGGAGCAGTACTTC
CDR3 protein: CASSLLQGALGEQYF

clone size: NA
CDR3 length: 17
J gene: TRBJ2-5
V gene: TRBV4-2
D gene: TRBD1
CDR3 DNA: TGTGCCAGCAGCCACCCCCCGGGACAGACGAAACAAGAGACCCAGTACTTC
CDR3 protein: CASSHPPGQTKQETQYF

clone size: NA
CDR3 length: 15
J gene: TRBJ2-3
V gene: TRBV5-1
D gene: TRBD1
CDR3 DNA: TGCGCCAGCAGCTGGGGAACAGGGGGCACAGATACGCAGTATTTT
CDR3 protein: CASSWGTGGTDTQYF

clone size: NA
CDR3 length: 14
J gene: TRBJ1-4
V gene: TRBV7-6
D gene: NA
CDR3 DNA: TGTGCCAGCAGCTTAGGAGGAACTAATGAAAAACTGTTTTTT
CDR3 protein: CASSLGGTNEKLFF

clone size: NA
CDR3 length: 15
J gene: TRBJ1-4
V gene: TRBV2
D gene: NA
CDR3 DNA: TGTGCCAGCAGAGGCGGACAAAGGGCTAATGAAAAACTGTTTTTT
CDR3 protein: CASRGGQRANEKLFF

clone size: NA
CDR3 length: 14
J gene: TRBJ1-6
V gene: TRBV5-1
D gene: TRBD1
CDR3 DNA: TGCGCCAGCAGCTCGGACAGGGGATATTCACCCCTCCACTTT
CDR3 protein: CASSSDRGYSPLHF

clone size: NA
CDR3 length: 16
J gene: TRBJ2-3
V gene: TRBV5-6
D gene: NA
CDR3 DNA: TGTGCCAGCAGCTTGTACGGGGGGCCTAGCACAGATACGCAGTATTTT
CDR3 protein: CASSLYGGPSTDTQYF

clone size: NA
CDR3 length: 15
J gene: TRBJ2-2
V gene: TRBV2
D gene: TRBD2
CDR3 DNA: TGTGCCAGCAGTGAACCCGGGGGGGGACACGGGGAGCTGTTTTTT
CDR3 protein: CASSEPGGGHGELFF

clone size: NA
CDR3 length: 13
J gene: TRBJ2-5
V gene: TRBV6-6
D gene: NA
CDR3 DNA: TGTGCCAGCAGTTTGACGGTCCAAGAGACCCAGTACTTC
CDR3 protein: CASSLTVQETQYF

clone size: NA
CDR3 length: 18
J gene: TRBJ2-4
V gene: TRBV19
D gene: TRBD1
CDR3 DNA: TGTGCCAGTAGTATTCAGCGGGACAGGGGGCGAGTGGGGAACATTCAGTACTTC
CDR3 protein: CASSIQRDRGRVGNIQYF

clone size: NA
CDR3 length: 15
J gene: TRBJ2-1
V gene: TRBV6-1
D gene: TRBD1
CDR3 DNA: TGTGCCAGCAGTGAGGGTCGGACAGGGGTCAATGAGCAGTTCTTC
CDR3 protein: CASSEGRTGVNEQFF

clone size: NA
CDR3 length: 18
J gene: TRBJ1-5
V gene: TRBV28
D gene: TRBD1
CDR3 DNA: TGTGCCAGCGGGACAGGGGCAAACCTACCTTATAGCAATCAGCCCCAGCATTTT
CDR3 protein: CASGTGANLPYSNQPQHF

clone size: NA
CDR3 length: 16
J gene: TRBJ2-2
V gene: TRBV5-4
D gene: TRBD2
CDR3 DNA: TGTGCCAGCACGTCCAAGACTAGCGGAAACACCGGGGAGCTGTTTTTT
CDR3 protein: CASTSKTSGNTGELFF

clone size: NA
CDR3 length: 18
J gene: TRBJ2-3
V gene: TRBV2
D gene: NA
CDR3 DNA: TGTGCCAGCTTTATAGTCGTCGATTCTGGGCCCAGCACAGATACGCAGTATTTT
CDR3 protein: CASFIVVDSGPSTDTQYF

clone size: NA
CDR3 length: 15
J gene: TRBJ2-7
V gene: TRBV5-4
D gene: TRBD2
CDR3 DNA: TGTGCCAGCAGCCCTACTAGCGGGAGGACCTACGAGCAGTACTTC
CDR3 protein: CASSPTSGRTYEQYF

clone size: NA
CDR3 length: 14
J gene: TRBJ2-5
V gene: TRBV6-1
D gene: TRBD2
CDR3 DNA: TGTGCCAGCAGTGAAGGGGAGGGAGCAGCGACCCAGTACTTC
CDR3 protein: CASSEGEGAATQYF

clone size: NA
CDR3 length: 15
J gene: TRBJ2-7
V gene: TRBV7-2
D gene: NA
CDR3 DNA: TGTGCCAGCAGCTTAGGAGACACAATGAGCTACGAGCAGTACTTC
CDR3 protein: CASSLGDTMSYEQYF

clone size: NA
CDR3 length: 15
J gene: TRBJ2-7
V gene: TRBV13
D gene: NA
CDR3 DNA: TGTGCCAGCAGCTTAGCTGGGGGGTCAACCTACGAGCAGTACTTC
CDR3 protein: CASSLAGGSTYEQYF

clone size: NA
CDR3 length: 18
J gene: TRBJ2-7
V gene: TRBV7-9
D gene: TRBD2
CDR3 DNA: TGTGCCAGCAGCTTACCAGGGACTAGCGGGAGGATGTCCTACGAGCAGTACTTC
CDR3 protein: CASSLPGTSGRMSYEQYF

clone size: NA
CDR3 length: 13
J gene: TRBJ2-7
V gene: TRBV15
D gene: NA
CDR3 DNA: TGTGCCACCAGCAGAGAGACGGGGTACGAGCAGTACTTC
CDR3 protein: CATSRETGYEQYF

clone size: NA
CDR3 length: 13
J gene: TRBJ2-1
V gene: TRBV11-2
D gene: TRBD1
CDR3 DNA: TGTGCCAGCAGCTCGGACAGGGGCAATGAGCAGTTCTTC
CDR3 protein: CASSSDRGNEQFF

clone size: NA
CDR3 length: 15
J gene: TRBJ2-1
V gene: TRBV5-1
D gene: NA
CDR3 DNA: TGCGCCAGCAGCTTGGCGGGGGTTACCTACAATGAGCAGTTCTTC
CDR3 protein: CASSLAGVTYNEQFF

clone size: NA
CDR3 length: 15
J gene: TRBJ2-5
V gene: TRBV29-1
D gene: NA
CDR3 DNA: TGCAGCCTCGGTGGATTAGCGCAACTCCAAGAGACCCAGTACTTC
CDR3 protein: CSLGGLAQLQETQYF

clone size: NA
CDR3 length: 16
J gene: TRBJ2-1
V gene: TRBV5-1
D gene: TRBD2
CDR3 DNA: TGCGCCAGCAGCTGGAGGGCTAGCGGGGACTACAATGAGCAGTTCTTC
CDR3 protein: CASSWRASGDYNEQFF

clone size: NA
CDR3 length: 13
J gene: TRBJ2-7
V gene: TRBV30
D gene: TRBD2
CDR3 DNA: TGTGCCTGGAAACTAGCGGGAGGTCGCGAGCAGTACTTC
CDR3 protein: CAWKLAGGREQYF

clone size: NA
CDR3 length: 15
J gene: TRBJ2-1
V gene: TRBV10-1
D gene: NA
CDR3 DNA: TGCGCCAGCAGTGAGTCGAGGACCGGTACAAATGAGCAGTTCTTC
CDR3 protein: CASSESRTGTNEQFF

clone size: NA
CDR3 length: 13
J gene: TRBJ2-2
V gene: TRBV2
D gene: NA
CDR3 DNA: TGTGCCAGCAGGGAGGGGGCCTCCGGGGAGCTGTTTTTT
CDR3 protein: CASREGASGELFF

clone size: NA
CDR3 length: 15
J gene: TRBJ1-1
V gene: TRBV5-1
D gene: NA
CDR3 DNA: TGCGCCAGCAGCCCGATACCTGGGGGGAACACTGAAGCTTTCTTT
CDR3 protein: CASSPIPGGNTEAFF

clone size: NA
CDR3 length: 19
J gene: TRBJ2-3
V gene: TRBV11-1
D gene: NA
CDR3 DNA: TGTGCCAGCCGCCCGTTGGAGGGGGCCCTATCGGGTTTTTCAGGTACGCAGTATTTT
CDR3 protein: CASRPLEGALSGFSGTQYF

clone size: NA
CDR3 length: 14
J gene: TRBJ2-2
V gene: TRBV10-3
D gene: TRBD1
CDR3 DNA: TGTGCCATCAGTGGGACAGGGGGCACCGGGGAGCTGTTTTTT
CDR3 protein: CAISGTGGTGELFF

clone size: NA
CDR3 length: 17
J gene: TRBJ2-3
V gene: TRBV7-9
D gene: NA
CDR3 DNA: TGTGCCAGCAGCTTAGCGACGGGACTTCTTCGCACAGATACGCAGTATTTT
CDR3 protein: CASSLATGLLRTDTQYF

clone size: NA
CDR3 length: 14
J gene: TRBJ1-6
V gene: TRBV27
D gene: NA
CDR3 DNA: TGTGCCAGCAGTTTTCTTTTTGGGTTTTCACCCCTCCACTTT
CDR3 protein: CASSFLFGFSPLHF

clone size: few
CDR3 length: 15
J gene: TRBJ1-2
V gene: TRBV6-1
D gene: NA
CDR3 DNA: TGTGCCAGCAGTGAAGGGGCAGGGGTAAACTATGGCTACACCTTC
CDR3 protein: CASSEGAGVNYGYTF

clone size: NA
CDR3 length: 11
J gene: TRBJ2-7
V gene: TRBV10-3
D gene: NA
CDR3 DNA: TGTGCCACCTCCTTCTCCTACGAGCAGTACTTC
CDR3 protein: CATSFSYEQYF